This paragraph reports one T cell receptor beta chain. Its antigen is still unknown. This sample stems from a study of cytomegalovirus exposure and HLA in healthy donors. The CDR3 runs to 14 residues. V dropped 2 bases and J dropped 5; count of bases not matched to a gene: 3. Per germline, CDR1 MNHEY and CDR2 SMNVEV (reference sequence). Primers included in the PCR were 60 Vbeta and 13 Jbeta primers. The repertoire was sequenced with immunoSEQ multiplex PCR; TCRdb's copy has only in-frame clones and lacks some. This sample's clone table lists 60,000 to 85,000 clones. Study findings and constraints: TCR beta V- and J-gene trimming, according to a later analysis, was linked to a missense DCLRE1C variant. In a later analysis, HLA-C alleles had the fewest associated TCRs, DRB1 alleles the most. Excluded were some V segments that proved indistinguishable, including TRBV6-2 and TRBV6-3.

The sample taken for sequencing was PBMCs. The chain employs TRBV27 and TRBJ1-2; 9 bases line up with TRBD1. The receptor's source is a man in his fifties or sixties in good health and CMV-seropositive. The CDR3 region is CASSLRQGVYGYTF. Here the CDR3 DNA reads TGTGCCAGCAGTTTAAGACAGGGGGTTTATGGCTACACCTTC.